These T cell receptor beta chains were read from a single sample in a study of blood T cell repertoires in COVID-19. Sequencing used immunoSEQ multiplex PCR; TCRdb keeps in-frame clones, though not all of them. The sample holds 45,000 or so clones; approximately 83% are singletons and the top ten take approximately 7.6%. The sample comprised peripheral blood. The receptors stem from a man aged 80 or over in a cohort sampled during active COVID-19. Each CDR3 is given with its conserved first and last residue. The D gene is left open where the match is weak. Size is stated for part of the rows, as once, few or many counts, or as a class when the clone is expanded.

d_call	v_call	clone_size	j_call	cdr3_aa	cdr3_nt
TRBD1	TRBV5-6	.	TRBJ2-5	CASSPDADRAETQYF	TGTGCCAGCAGCCCCGACGCGGACAGGGCAGAGACCCAGTACTTC
TRBD2	TRBV9	.	TRBJ2-7	CASSVGSSGDEQYF	TGTGCCAGCAGCGTAGGATCTAGCGGGGACGAGCAGTACTTC
TRBD1	TRBV28	.	TRBJ2-5	CASSFDRDIGTQYF	TGTGCCAGCAGTTTTGACAGGGACATAGGGACCCAGTACTTC
TRBD1	TRBV30	.	TRBJ1-1	CAWSLIGQGRTEAFF	TGTGCCTGGAGTCTCATTGGACAGGGACGGACTGAAGCTTTCTTT
.	TRBV19	.	TRBJ1-1	CASSISRTATAFF	TGTGCCAGTAGTATATCCCGGACAGCGACTGCTTTCTTT
.	TRBV2	.	TRBJ1-1	CASSPGRGTEAFF	TGTGCCAGCAGCCCAGGTAGGGGCACTGAAGCTTTCTTT
TRBD1	TRBV7-9	.	TRBJ2-7	CASSTKNDRDEQYF	TGTGCCAGCAGCACCAAAAACGACAGGGACGAGCAGTACTTC
TRBD2	TRBV19	.	TRBJ2-1	CASTPRGASGSHDDEQFF	TGTGCCAGTACTCCGCGCGGGGCTAGCGGGAGTCATGACGATGAGCAGTTCTTC
.	TRBV28	once	TRBJ1-1	CASRQTEMNTEAFF	TGTGCCAGCAGACAGACCGAAATGAACACTGAAGCTTTCTTT
TRBD1	TRBV9	.	TRBJ1-6	CASSAKRGLGDNSPLHF	TGTGCCAGCAGCGCCAAAAGGGGGCTGGGGGATAATTCACCCCTCCACTTT
TRBD1	TRBV5-1	.	TRBJ1-2	CASSFLGTGYGYTF	TGCGCCAGCAGCTTCCTAGGGACAGGCTATGGCTACACCTTC
.	TRBV18	.	TRBJ1-2	CASSPFGYGYTF	TGTGCCAGCTCACCATTCGGTTATGGCTACACCTTC
TRBD2	TRBV18	.	TRBJ2-2	CASSRGTRGMELFF	TGTGCCAGCTCTCGCGGGACTAGAGGGATGGAGCTGTTTTTT
TRBD2	TRBV30	.	TRBJ2-3	CAWSGLAGDPDTQYF	TGTGCCTGGAGTGGGCTAGCGGGGGACCCAGATACGCAGTATTTT
.	TRBV18	.	TRBJ2-3	CASSQSGDTQYF	TGTGCCAGCTCACAATCAGGGGATACGCAGTATTTT
.	TRBV7-9	.	TRBJ1-2	CASSALRGHYGYTF	TGTGCCAGCAGCGCCTTACGCGGGCACTATGGCTACACCTTC
TRBD1	TRBV28	few	TRBJ1-2	CASSSNWGQRNYGYTF	TGTGCCAGCAGTTCGAATTGGGGACAGAGGAACTATGGCTACACCTTC
.	TRBV18	.	TRBJ1-1	CASSPTGGNTEAFF	TGTGCCAGCTCACCGACGGGGGGAAACACTGAAGCTTTCTTT
.	TRBV18	few	TRBJ1-6	CASSPTGGNSPLHF	TGTGCCAGCTCACCAACGGGGGGTAATTCACCCCTCCACTTT
TRBD1	TRBV6-5	.	TRBJ1-6	CASKGTGTYNSPLHF	TGTGCCAGCAAAGGGACAGGCACCTATAATTCACCCCTCCACTTT
TRBD1	TRBV7-9	.	TRBJ2-7	CASSARQGVGQYF	TGTGCCAGCAGCGCCAGACAGGGGGTTGGGCAGTACTTC
.	TRBV3-1/TRBV3-2	.	TRBJ1-2	CASSQDPGSGVYDGYTF	TGTGCCAGCAGCCAAGATCCCGGTTCAGGGGTTTATGATGGCTACACCTTC
TRBD1	TRBV30	.	TRBJ1-2	CAWSVLGIDRGKYYTF	TGTGCCTGGAGTGTATTAGGGATCGACAGGGGGAAATACTACACCTTC
.	TRBV18	.	TRBJ2-5	CASSPPADSETQYF	TGTGCCAGCTCACCACCGGCGGACTCGGAGACCCAGTACTTC
TRBD2	TRBV5-1	.	TRBJ2-1	CASSRTSGDYNEQFF	TGCGCCAGCAGTCGGACTAGCGGCGACTACAATGAGCAGTTCTTC
.	TRBV23-1	.	TRBJ2-7	CASSQQGRTYEQYF	TGCGCCAGCAGTCAACAGGGCCGTACCTACGAGCAGTACTTC
.	TRBV7-2	.	TRBJ2-7	CASSPRGGGSGEDSYEQYF	TGTGCCAGCAGCCCCCGTGGGGGCGGGAGTGGGGAGGACTCCTACGAGCAGTACTTC
TRBD1	TRBV19	.	TRBJ2-2	CASSIPGQGTGELFF	TGTGCCAGTAGTATACCGGGACAGGGCACCGGGGAGCTGTTTTTT
.	TRBV27	.	TRBJ2-5	CASSMAGQETQYF	TGTGCCAGCAGTATGGCGGGGCAAGAGACCCAGTACTTC
TRBD2	TRBV5-6	.	TRBJ2-2	CASSFGGRDTGELFF	TGTGCCAGCAGCTTCGGCGGGAGGGACACCGGGGAGCTGTTTTTT
TRBD1	TRBV6-5	.	TRBJ2-7	CASSRQGMGEQYF	TGTGCCAGCAGCAGACAGGGGATGGGTGAGCAGTACTTC